The 27 T cell receptor beta chains presented below share a single source sample, sequenced in a study of cytomegalovirus exposure and HLA in healthy donors. Generated by immunoSEQ multiplex PCR, the TCRdb table keeps only in-frame clones and is missing some. The table has 120,000 to 150,000 clones, roughly nine tenths seen once. Material for sequencing was PBMCs. All receptors come from a man aged 18 to 29 in good health and CMV-seronegative.

This chain connects TRBV28 to TRBJ2-1; 13 bases map to TRBD2. The CDR3 is 15 residues long. The trim removed 5 bases at V and 9 bases at J, leaving 7 bases unmatched. CDR1 is MDHEN, CDR2 SYDVKM, per germline. For the CDR3, the DNA is TGTGCCAGCAGTGAAGGACTAGCGGGAGCCTTTGAGCAGTTCTTC. This gives the protein CASSEGLAGAFEQFF.

As concerns this clone: Other DNA sequences in the sample encode the same CDR3. The gene calls are TRBV5-1 and TRBJ2-1, with a possible D match to TRBD2 (5 bases). V lost 4 bases, J lost 0 bases, and 11 bases lay in between. The CDR3 is 15 amino acids. Germline CDR1 SGHRS, CDR2 YFSETQ. The CDR3: CASSLDSSSYNEQFF. CDR3 nucleotides: TGCGCCAGCAGCCTGGACTCTAGCTCCTACAATGAGCAGTTCTTC.

V gene TRBV11-2 combines with J gene TRBJ2-5; 7 bases line up with TRBD2. CDR1 SGHAT and CDR2 FQNNGV come from the germline V gene. After removal of 3 bases from V and 2 bases from J, the junction contained 9 bases not matched to a gene. CDR3 length equals 16 residues. CDR3 in amino acids: CASSFEGGRAQETQYF. The DNA for the CDR3 is TGTGCCAGCAGCTTCGAGGGCGGGAGAGCTCAAGAGACCCAGTACTTC.

The V gene is TRBV5-1, the J gene TRBJ2-1; maybe TRBD2 (6 bases). V lost 1 base to trimming and J lost 2 bases, with 10 bases between them. Germline V gene data show CDR1 as SGHRS and CDR2 as YFSETQ. The CDR3 totals 15 residues. The CDR3 here is CASSLRRDTYNEQFF. In DNA, the CDR3 is TGCGCCAGCAGCTTGCGGAGGGATACCTACAATGAGCAGTTCTTC.

V usage is TRBV27 and J usage is TRBJ2-1; 13 bases align to TRBD2. The CDR3 covers 18 residues. Germline V lookup: CDR1 MNHEY, CDR2 SMNVEV (reference sequence). V was clipped by 6 bases and J by 8 bases; unmatched bases: 16. DNA for the CDR3: TGTGCCAGCAGCCCGGGTACTAGCGGGGGGGCCGTCGTCGATGAGCAGTTCTTC. This translates into CASSPGTSGGAVVDEQFF.

For the CDR3, the DNA is TGTGCCAGCAGTCGACAGGGGGAGGCAGATACGCAGTATTTT. Amino acids: CASSRQGEADTQYF. The rearrangement links TRBV27 to TRBJ2-3, with TRBD1 matching 9 bases. Germline values: CDR1 MNHEY, CDR2 SMNVEV (reference sequence). The CDR3 has 14 residues. V lost 5 bases to trimming and J lost 4 bases; unmatched junction nucleotides: 4.

V is TRBV28 and J is TRBJ1-2, with D tentatively TRBD1 (6 bases). Germline V gene lookup returns CDR1 MDHEN and CDR2 SYDVKM. The germline V and J ends were trimmed by 7 bases and 1 base, with 10 bases remaining between them. There are 13 residues in the CDR3. The CDR3 loop is CASMQDSNYGYTF. CDR3 nucleotides: TGTGCCAGCATGCAGGACAGTAACTATGGCTACACCTTC.

This clone was seen only a few times. This chain links TRBV5-8 with TRBJ2-5, with 9 bases fitting TRBD2. In germline, CDR1 is SGHTS, CDR2 YDEGEE. With 1 base clipped from V and 2 bases from J, the junction kept 6 bases outside the gene matches. This CDR3 has 16 residues. In DNA, the CDR3 is TGTGCCAGCAGCTTGCGTATCGCGGGGGGGCAAGAGACCCAGTACTTC. Translation: CASSLRIAGGQETQYF. The whole variable domain, remainder taken from reference TRBV5-8 and TRBJ2-5, is EAGVTQSPTHLIKTRGQQATLRCSPISGHTSVYWYQQALGLGLQFLLWYDEGEERNRGNFPPRFSGRQFPNYSSELNVNALELEDSALYLCASSLRIAGGQETQYFGPGTRLLVL.

J is TRBJ1-1 and V is TRBV19; D gene uncertain. Deletions cut 3 bases from V and 2 bases from J, with 10 bases between. Germline CDR1 LNHDA, CDR2 SQIVND (reference sequence). This CDR3 is built from 14 residues. The DNA of the CDR3 is TGTGCCAGTAGTATCCGGTACAGCAACACTGAAGCTTTCTTT. As protein: CASSIRYSNTEAFF.

This chain uses TRBV11-3 with TRBJ2-1, with TRBD2 identical over 11 bases. The CDR3 contains 17 residues. Germline CDR1 reads SGHNT; CDR2 reads YENEEA. V lost 5 bases and J lost 7; bases outside the gene matches: 13. CDR3 residues: CASSPRGTSGRTNEQFF. The CDR3, as DNA: TGTGCCAGCAGCCCCAGGGGTACTAGCGGGAGAACGAATGAGCAGTTCTTC.

CDR3 residues: CASIPRRGLAGAVYDTQYF. The CDR3 nucleotides read TGTGCCAGCATCCCGCGGAGGGGGCTAGCGGGGGCGGTTTACGATACGCAGTATTTT. The genes are TRBV7-2 and TRBJ2-3; 10 bases are a match to TRBD2. The CDR3 totals 19 residues. Losses at the gene ends were 7 bases for V and 6 bases for J; bases not matched to a gene: 22. Germline V gene lookup returns CDR1 SGHTA and CDR2 FQGNSA.

The chain uses TRBV27 and TRBJ1-4; tentatively, D is TRBD1 (6 bases). Germline V gene lookup returns CDR1 MNHEY and CDR2 SMNVEV (reference sequence). The CDR3 runs 15 residues. Trimming shortened V by 5 bases and J by 6 bases, and 16 bases separated the two germline ends. The CDR3 loop is CASSGAGGRYEKLFF. CDR3 DNA sequence: TGTGCCAGCAGTGGGGCGGGGGGGCGCTATGAAAAACTGTTTTTT.

V is TRBV25-1 and J is TRBJ2-5; D perhaps matches TRBD2 (7 bases). Matching the DNA end better, TRBJ2-7 makes the J call doubtful. This CDR3 is 15 amino acids long. Germline assignment: CDR1 MGHDK and CDR2 SYGVNS. This CDR3 is CASSEWGGHDNEQYF. DNA of the CDR3: TGTGCCAGCAGTGAATGGGGGGGCCATGATAACGAGCAGTACTTC.

At least ten counts were recorded for this clone. V is TRBV11-1 and J is TRBJ2-3; possible D gene TRBD1, 5 bases. CDR3 length: 14 residues. V was shortened by 3 bases and J by 3 bases, with 10 bases between the two germline ends. Germline CDR1 and CDR2: SGHAT and FQDESV (reference sequence). The CDR3 reads CASSFGAGTDTQYF. The DNA of the CDR3 is TGTGCCAGCAGCTTTGGGGCAGGGACAGATACGCAGTATTTT.

The chain combines TRBV7-9 with TRBJ2-7, with D possibly TRBD2 on 7 matching bases. This CDR3 is 14 amino acids long. From germline, CDR1 is SEHNR and CDR2 FQNEAQ (reference sequence). The V end was cut by 4 bases, the J end by 5 bases, with 15 bases between. The CDR3 sequence: CASSSARGADEQYF. The CDR3 region has the DNA TGTGCCAGCAGCTCCGCACGGGGGGCGGACGAGCAGTACTTC. Filled out from reference TRBV7-9 and TRBJ2-7, the complete variable domain reads DTGVSQNPRHKITKRGQNVTFRCDPISEHNRLYWYRQTLGQGPEFLTYFQNEAQLEKSRLLSDRFSAERPKGSFSTLEIQRTEQGDSAMYLCASSSARGADEQYFGPGTRLTVT.

The gene calls are TRBV6-6 and TRBJ2-6; D call uncertain. V was clipped by 2 bases and J by 0 bases, with 5 bases between them. Per germline, CDR1 MNHNY and CDR2 SVGAGI (reference sequence). The CDR3 is made up of 15 amino acids. The DNA for the CDR3 is TGTGCCAGCAGTTACCGCAGCTCTGGGGCCAACGTCCTGACTTTC. Translating it yields CASSYRSSGANVLTF.

The chain combines TRBV5-8 with TRBJ1-5; D may be TRBD1 (5 bases). The CDR3 sequence is 13 residues long. V was trimmed by 4 bases and J by 7 bases, leaving 12 bases between them. Germline-derived CDR1 and CDR2 are SGHTS and YDEGEE. The CDR3 reads CASSGQGRQPQHF. DNA for the CDR3: TGTGCCAGCAGCGGGCAGGGTCGCCAGCCCCAGCATTTT.

This sequence joins TRBV6-6 and TRBJ2-3; TRBD2 matches at 11 bases. CDR3 size: 16 residues. V lost 0 bases and J lost 5; bases outside the gene matches: 4. Germline loops: CDR1 MNHNY, CDR2 SVGAGI (reference sequence). For the CDR3, the DNA is TGTGCCAGCAGTTACTCGATAACTAGCGGGGGAGATACGCAGTATTTT. Its translation: CASSYSITSGGDTQYF.

The CDR3 bases are TGTGCCAGCAGCGGTAGGGGACAAAGAGGGTACACCGGGGAGCTGTTTTTT. Protein product: CASSGRGQRGYTGELFF. The V gene is TRBV7-8, the J gene TRBJ2-2; D is perhaps TRBD1 (6 bases). The CDR3 has 17 residues. Looked up from germline, CDR1 is SGHVS and CDR2 is FQNEAQ. V dropped 5 bases and J dropped 3 bases, with 19 bases sitting between them.

The chain employs TRBV7-7 and TRBJ1-5, with a possible D match to TRBD1 (6 bases). The CDR3 is 15 amino acids. The V end was cut by 4 bases, the J end by 6 bases, with 16 bases between. The V gene's germline CDR1 is SSHAT and CDR2 FNYEAQ (reference sequence). The CDR3 DNA reads TGTGCCAGCAGCTCAGGGGCGAGTCGGGGTCAGCCCCAGCATTTT. This encodes CASSSGASRGQPQHF. Looking up the rest from reference TRBV7-7 and TRBJ1-5 gives the full variable domain: GAGVSQSPRYKVTKRGQDVTLRCDPISSHATLYWYQQALGQGPEFLTYFNYEAQPDKSGLPSDRFSAERPEGSISTLTIQRTEQRDSAMYRCASSSGASRGQPQHFGDGTRLSIL.

The gene calls are TRBV5-1 and TRBJ2-4; D is possibly TRBD1 (6 bases). V lost 4 bases and J lost 7, with 18 bases in between. CDR1 and CDR2 (germline): SGHRS, YFSETQ. The CDR3 is 15 amino acids. The CDR3 sequence is CASSPQAGDYNIQYF. The CDR3 nucleotides read TGCGCCAGCAGCCCCCAGGCAGGGGATTACAACATTCAGTACTTC.

V usage is TRBV28 and J usage is TRBJ1-2; D is undetermined. This CDR3 has 14 amino acids. The germline V gene encodes CDR1 MDHEN and CDR2 SYDVKM. Trimming cost V 3 bases and J 8 bases, with 16 bases left between them. The CDR3 DNA follows: TGTGCCAGCAGTTTCCCAATCCAGCCGGGGGGCTACACCTTC. It is translated as CASSFPIQPGGYTF.

V gene TRBV12-2 combines with J gene TRBJ1-2. TRBV12-2 is a documented pseudogene. The CDR3 covers 15 residues. The CDR3 bases are TGTGCAAGTCGCTTAGATCCGGGGAGCATCTATGGCTACACCTTC. Its protein is CASRLDPGSIYGYTF.

CDR3 sequence: CASRGEQGSLYYEQYF. DNA of the CDR3: TGTGCCAGCAGGGGGGAACAGGGGTCATTATACTACGAGCAGTACTTC. The chain is built from TRBV2 and TRBJ2-7; 7 positions match TRBD1. Trimming removed 6 bases from V and 3 bases from J; junction bases left unmatched: 14. The CDR3 consists of 16 residues. Germline assignment: CDR1 SNHLY and CDR2 FYNNEI. Filled out from reference TRBV2 and TRBJ2-7, the complete variable domain reads EPEVTQTPSHQVTQMGQEVILRCVPISNHLYFYWYRQILGQKVEFLVSFYNNEISEKSEIFDDQFSVERPDGSNFTLKIRSTKLEDSAMYFCASRGEQGSLYYEQYFGPGTRLTVT.

The rearrangement links TRBV5-7 to TRBJ2-7; D gene ambiguous. TRBV5-7 is an ORF, and what it does is uncertain. The ends were cut back, 4 bases at V and 3 bases at J, with 5 bases in the middle. This CDR3 region has 11 residues. CDR3 nucleotides: TGTGCCAGCAGCCATCACTACGAGCAGTACTTC. Translating it yields CASSHHYEQYF.

The chain employs TRBV21-1 and TRBJ1-4; the D call TRBD1 from the table was never checked on the DNA. TRBV21-1 is flagged as a pseudogene. This CDR3 has 12 amino acids. For the CDR3, the DNA is TGTGCCAGGACAGCAACTAATGAAAAACTGTTTTTT. It yields the protein CARTATNEKLFF.

The rearrangement links TRBV7-8 to TRBJ2-3, with D perhaps matching TRBD2 (5 bases). Trimming left V 1 base short and J 1 base short, with 12 bases between. Per the germline V gene, CDR1 is SGHVS and CDR2 is FQNEAQ. CDR3 size: 16 residues. Here the CDR3 reads CASSLVGGLGTDTQYF. As DNA, the CDR3 is TGTGCCAGCAGCTTAGTCGGAGGTTTGGGCACAGATACGCAGTATTTT.